This passage covers 14 T cell receptor beta chains from one sample sequenced in a study of CD8+CD57+ T cells in acquired aplastic anemia. Template material for TCR beta VDJ and CDR3 profiling consisted of genomic DNA. TCRdb processed the reads anew with MiXCR; each CDR3 protein has one entry. The sample lists under 250,000 distinct CDR3 sequences; about 37% were seen once. Specimen: sorted CD4+, CD8+, or CD8+CD57+ T cells (not recorded which) from PBMCs. Source of these receptors: a human donor in good health, serving as a control.

This clonotype was recorded at least ten times. The chain recombines TRBV20-1 with TRBJ2-1; 7 nucleotides match TRBD2. After removal of 7 bases from V and 3 bases from J, the junction contained 6 bases not matched to a gene. The CDR3 covers 13 residues. Germline V CDR1 and CDR2: DFQATT, SNEGSKA (reference sequence). The CDR3 reads CSGGREVYNEQFF. The CDR3 DNA sequence: TGCAGTGGTGGGAGGGAGGTCTACAATGAGCAGTTCTTC.

The V call is TRBV9, the J call TRBJ1-1; TRBD1 is a possible D gene (6 bases). CDR3 size: 13 residues. V lost 4 bases and J lost 8, with 15 bases in between. Germline V gene sequence: CDR1 SGDLS, CDR2 YYNGEE. CDR3 in DNA: TGTGCCAGCAGCTTGGGACATGGCCTAGAAGCTTTCTTT. Encoded protein: CASSLGHGLEAFF. Together with reference TRBV9 and TRBJ1-1, the CDR3 gives the full variable domain: DSGVTQTPKHLITATGQRVTLRCSPRSGDLSVYWYQQSLDQGLQFLIQYYNGEERAKGNILERFSAQQFPDLHSELNLSSLELGDSALYFCASSLGHGLEAFFGQGTRLTVV.

The gene calls are TRBV11-1 and TRBJ2-1; 9 nucleotides match TRBD2. Germline V lookup: CDR1 SGHAT, CDR2 FQDESV (reference sequence). This CDR3 has 14 residues. The ends lost 8 bases at V and 5 bases at J; junction bases unmatched: 7. The CDR3 region has the DNA TGTGCCAGCTCTGAGTCTAGCGGGAACAATGAGCAGTTCTTC. Residues: CASSESSGNNEQFF.

This clonotype was detected ten times or more. The genes are TRBV7-9 and TRBJ2-1; weak D call: TRBD2 (5 bases). Germline V gene data show CDR1 as SEHNR and CDR2 as FQNEAQ (reference sequence). This CDR3 is built from 15 residues. Between the trimmed V and J ends, which lost 2 bases and 0 bases, there was a span of 8 bases. CDR3 in DNA: TGTGCCAGCAGCTTACGGGAAAACTCCTACAATGAGCAGTTCTTC. Its translation is CASSLRENSYNEQFF.

J is TRBJ2-5 and V is TRBV19, with D possibly matching TRBD1 (5 bases). The germline gives CDR1 LNHDA, CDR2 SQIVND (reference sequence). The V end was cut by 8 bases, the J end by 6 bases, with 19 bases between. CDR3 length: 14 residues. The CDR3 loop reads CASARDWGAQTQYF. CDR3 coding DNA: TGTGCCAGTGCTAGAGATTGGGGCGCGCAGACCCAGTACTTC.

This clonotype was detected ten times or more. The chain recombines TRBV19 with TRBJ2-7; 12 positions agree with TRBD2. Trimming at V came to 5 bases and at J to 3 bases, leaving 8 bases not matched to a gene. Germline assignment: CDR1 LNHDA and CDR2 SQIVND (reference sequence). This CDR3 spans 16 amino acids. The CDR3 sequence is CASSQLAGGLHYEQYF. DNA of the CDR3: TGTGCCAGTAGTCAACTAGCGGGGGGCCTCCACTACGAGCAGTACTTC.

This clonotype was picked up many times. The chain has TRBV2 and TRBJ1-2; TRBD1 agrees at 7 bases. The CDR3 length is 15 residues. J was trimmed by 6 bases and V by 2 bases; bases with no gene match: 9. Germline assignment: CDR1 SNHLY and CDR2 FYNNEI. For the CDR3, the DNA is TGTGCCAGCAGTGAATTCGGGCAGGGGGGGGATGGCTACACCTTC. It encodes CASSEFGQGGDGYTF.

The table lists this clonotype with many counts. The rearrangement joins TRBV19 to TRBJ2-1; the match to TRBD2 covers 7 bases. The CDR3 has 12 residues. Germline CDR1 and CDR2: LNHDA and SQIVND (reference sequence). After removal of 6 bases from V and 14 bases from J, the junction contained 10 bases not matched to a gene. CDR3: CASRGMAGAKFF. DNA of the CDR3: TGTGCCAGTAGGGGGATGGCGGGAGCTAAGTTCTTC.

The table lists this clonotype with a few counts. The chain combines TRBV25-1 with TRBJ2-3; D not resolved. CDR3 length: 14 residues. Germline CDR1 is MGHDK and CDR2 is SYGVNS. V gave up 6 bases and J gave up 2 bases, with 12 bases separating them. The CDR3 bases are TGTGCCAGCAGGGGCCTTGTCAACACAGATACGCAGTATTTT. Residues: CASRGLVNTDTQYF.

The rearrangement links TRBV5-4 to TRBJ2-2; a weak D match, TRBD2 (6 bases). CDR1 is SGHNT and CDR2 is YYREEE in the germline V gene (reference sequence). This CDR3 is 15 amino acids long. With 0 bases removed from V and 3 bases from J, the gap between germline ends came to 9 bases. The CDR3 region has the DNA TGTGCCAGCAGCTTGGCGGGAGACTACACCGGGGAGCTGTTTTTT. Translated, it gives CASSLAGDYTGELFF.

The gene calls are TRBV2 and TRBJ2-6, with TRBD1 matching 7 bases. V lost 8 bases and J lost 2; bases outside the gene matches: 6. Germline V gene data show CDR1 as SNHLY and CDR2 as FYNNEI. This CDR3 has 15 amino acids. In nucleotides, the CDR3 is TGTGCCAGCCTCAGTGACAGGGCTGGGGCCAACGTCCTGACTTTC. Its translation is CASLSDRAGANVLTF.

The genes are TRBV11-3 and TRBJ2-5; 10 bases map to TRBD2. CDR3 size: 15 residues. V shed 4 bases and J 8 bases; nucleotides not matched to a gene: 10. Germline V gene lookup returns CDR1 SGHNT and CDR2 YENEEA. CDR3: CASSSSGLASSTQYF. The CDR3 DNA reads TGTGCCAGCAGCTCTTCGGGACTAGCGAGCAGTACCCAGTACTTC. Filled out from reference TRBV11-3 and TRBJ2-5, the complete variable domain reads EAGVVQSPRYKIIEKKQPVAFWCNPISGHNTLYWYLQNLGQGPELLIRYENEEAVDDSQLPKDRFSAERLKGVDSTLKIQPAELGDSAVYLCASSSSGLASSTQYFGPGTRLLVL.

This clonotype has at least ten counts. The chain couples TRBV2 to TRBJ1-2; tentatively, D is TRBD1 (5 bases). The CDR3 totals 12 residues. Trimming cost V 5 bases and J 4 bases, with 8 bases left between them. Germline CDR1 reads SNHLY; CDR2 reads FYNNEI. CDR3 in amino acids: CASSPQGYGYTF. In nucleotides, the CDR3 is TGTGCCAGCAGTCCTCAGGGCTATGGCTACACCTTC.

This clonotype has a handful of counts. The genes are TRBV19 and TRBJ2-7; 7 bases match TRBD1. V gave up 4 bases and J gave up 6 bases; unmatched junction bases: 6. This CDR3 contains 13 residues. Germline values: CDR1 LNHDA, CDR2 SQIVND (reference sequence). The CDR3 sequence is CASSRTGPAEQYF. CDR3 nucleotides: TGTGCCAGTAGTAGGACAGGCCCGGCCGAGCAGTACTTC.